This T cell receptor beta chain was found in a study of blood T cells in healthy people across ages. Germline CDR1 reads LGHDT; CDR2 reads YNNKEL (reference sequence). This CDR3 region has 14 residues. PCR was performed a second time for about 7 to 12 cycles using a sample-barcoded 5' primer and a J-beta primer mix. From the 5' RACE reads, TCRdb called clonotypes with MiXCR, one entry per CDR3 protein. The data hold around 1,000,000 distinct CDR3 sequences, with 25% observed a single time. The data were also submitted as part of a second study, on T cells of mothers and their children.

The origin of this receptor is a girl aged 2-9 years in good health. V is TRBV3-1 and J is TRBJ2-1, with unresolved D. Near its end, the DNA agrees better with TRBJ2-7, so the J call may be wrong. The sample taken for sequencing was blood. The CDR3 nucleotides are TGTGCCAGCAGCCAAGCTAAGCGCCCCTACGAGCAGTACTTC. Its protein is CASSQAKRPYEQYF.